The rows below give T cell receptor beta chains drawn from one sample of a study of beta chain features in type 1 diabetes. Generated by immunoSEQ multiplex PCR, the TCRdb table keeps only in-frame clones and is missing some. The sample includes roughly 220,000 clones, 15% to 20% of them seen just once. The specimen sequenced was naive CD4+ T cells from blood. The receptor source for this set is a man aged 25-45 years with type 1 diabetes. The conserved cysteine and the conserved F or W are not part of the CDR3 here.

V gene: TRBV5-6; J gene: TRBJ1-2; CDR3 protein: ASSRGQPGYT
V gene: TRBV4-3; J gene: TRBJ2-3; CDR3 protein: ASSQDRTSGKEDTQY
V gene: TRBV7-2; J gene: TRBJ2-3; CDR3 protein: ASSLERASDTQY
V gene: TRBV2; J gene: TRBJ1-2; CDR3 protein: ASTGQGLLT
V gene: TRBV5-6; J gene: TRBJ2-7; CDR3 protein: ASKRGHLIYEQY
V gene: TRBV25-1; J gene: TRBJ2-5; CDR3 protein: ASSEPGQETQY
V gene: TRBV9; J gene: TRBJ2-1; CDR3 protein: ASSYHTSAEYNEQF
V gene: TRBV18; J gene: TRBJ2-7; CDR3 protein: ASAGGTGVFYEQY
V gene: TRBV5-1; J gene: TRBJ1-1; CDR3 protein: ASSWDIMNTEAF
V gene: TRBV25-1; J gene: .; CDR3 protein: ASSAIGGSYEQY
V gene: TRBV5-4; J gene: TRBJ2-4; CDR3 protein: ASSRDLAKNIQY
V gene: TRBV29-1; J gene: TRBJ2-3; CDR3 protein: SVLGGNTQY
V gene: TRBV29-1; J gene: TRBJ1-5; CDR3 protein: SGLTRVGQPQH
V gene: TRBV30; J gene: TRBJ2-5; CDR3 protein: AWTGLAGNQETQY
V gene: TRBV7-8; J gene: TRBJ2-7; CDR3 protein: ASSSWGYEQY
V gene: TRBV14; J gene: TRBJ2-6; CDR3 protein: ASSQTGSGANVLT
V gene: TRBV29-1; J gene: TRBJ1-5; CDR3 protein: SVEDAGQNQPQH
V gene: TRBV9; J gene: TRBJ1-5; CDR3 protein: ASSTGVGNQPQH
V gene: TRBV7-2; J gene: TRBJ2-3; CDR3 protein: ASSGGRRDTQY
V gene: TRBV7-2; J gene: TRBJ2-1; CDR3 protein: ASSRGLADNEQF
V gene: TRBV28; J gene: TRBJ2-7; CDR3 protein: ASYGNYEQY
V gene: TRBV2; J gene: TRBJ2-7; CDR3 protein: ASGRTGESYEQY
V gene: TRBV5-1; J gene: TRBJ2-1; CDR3 protein: ASSLELASNEQF
V gene: TRBV7-2; J gene: TRBJ2-5; CDR3 protein: ASSSRTVQETQY
V gene: TRBV19; J gene: TRBJ1-1; CDR3 protein: ASSISVNTEAF
V gene: TRBV18; J gene: TRBJ2-1; CDR3 protein: ASSPPSRVNEQF